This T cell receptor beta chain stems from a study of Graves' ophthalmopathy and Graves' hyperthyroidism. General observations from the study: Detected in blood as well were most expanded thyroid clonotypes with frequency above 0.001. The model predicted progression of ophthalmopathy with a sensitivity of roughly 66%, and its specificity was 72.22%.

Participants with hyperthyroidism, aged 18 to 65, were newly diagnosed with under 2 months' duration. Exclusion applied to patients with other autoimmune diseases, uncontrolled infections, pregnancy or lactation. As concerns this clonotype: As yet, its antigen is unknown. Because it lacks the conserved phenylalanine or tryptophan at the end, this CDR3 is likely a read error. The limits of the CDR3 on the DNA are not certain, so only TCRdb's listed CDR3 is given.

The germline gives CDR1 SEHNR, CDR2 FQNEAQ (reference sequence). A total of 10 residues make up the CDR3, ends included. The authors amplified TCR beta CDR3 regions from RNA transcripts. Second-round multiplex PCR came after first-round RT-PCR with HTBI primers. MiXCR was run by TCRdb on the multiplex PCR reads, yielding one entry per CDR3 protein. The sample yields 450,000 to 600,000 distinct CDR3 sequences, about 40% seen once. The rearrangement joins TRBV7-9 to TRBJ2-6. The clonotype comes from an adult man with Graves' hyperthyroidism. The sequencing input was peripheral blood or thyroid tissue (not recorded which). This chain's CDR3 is CASSSEGLNT.